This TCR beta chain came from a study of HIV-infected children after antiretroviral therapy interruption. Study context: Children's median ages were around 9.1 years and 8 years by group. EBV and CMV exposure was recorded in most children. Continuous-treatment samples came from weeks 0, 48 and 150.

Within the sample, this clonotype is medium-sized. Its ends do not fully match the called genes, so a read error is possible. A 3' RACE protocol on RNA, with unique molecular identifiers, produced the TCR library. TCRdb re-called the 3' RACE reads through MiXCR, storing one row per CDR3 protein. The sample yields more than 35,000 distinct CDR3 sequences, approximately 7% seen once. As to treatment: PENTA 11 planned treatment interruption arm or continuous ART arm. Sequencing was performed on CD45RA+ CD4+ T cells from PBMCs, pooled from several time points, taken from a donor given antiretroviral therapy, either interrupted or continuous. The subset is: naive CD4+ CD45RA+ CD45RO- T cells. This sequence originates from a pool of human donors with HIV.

DNA of the CDR3: TGTGCCAGCGGTGAGGGGACTGGGGGACGCCAAGACACCCAGTACTTT. Residues: CASGEGTGGRQDTQYF. This chain links TRBV6-6 with TRBJ2-5, with D possibly matching TRBD2 (6 bases). This CDR3 contains 16 residues. Germline CDR1 reads MNHNY; CDR2 reads SVGAGI (reference sequence).